This TCR beta chain was identified in a study of regulatory T cells in long-lasting Graves disease. Indicated time point: newly diagnosed GD, antithyroid drugs for less than 3 months. With RNA extracted from PBMCs as input, the TCR library was made. CDR1 is SNHLY and CDR2 is FYNNEI in the germline V gene. V dropped 10 bases and J dropped 5; count of bases not matched to a gene: 12. The CDR3 contains 14 residues. CDR3 regions were amplified by Arm-PCR using iRepertoire HTBI primers to build TCR beta libraries. TCRdb called the multiplex PCR reads again in MiXCR, with one record for every CDR3 protein. The sample has 200,000 to 300,000 distinct CDR3 sequences, 20% to 25% seen once.

Sequences were derived from peripheral blood mononuclear cells (PBMCs), sampled at new diagnosis, from a patient treated with antithyroid drugs. This TCR was recovered from a female donor with Graves disease. J is TRBJ2-3 and V is TRBV2; 7 bases agree with TRBD2. The CDR3 coding sequence is TGTGCCACCACCTGGGGCGGGGGAGTAGATACGCAGTATTTT. It is translated as CATTWGGGVDTQYF. Using reference TRBV2 and TRBJ2-3 for the parts outside the CDR3, the full variable domain is EPEVTQTPSHQVTQMGQEVILRCVPISNHLYFYWYRQILGQKVEFLVSFYNNEISEKSEIFDDQFSVERPDGSNFTLKIRSTKLEDSAMYFCATTWGGGVDTQYFGPGTRLTVL.